The next 22 T cell receptor beta chains were all read from a single sample in a study of monozygotic twins with inflammatory bowel disease. TCRdb re-called the 5' RACE reads; every CDR3 protein appears as one record, without DNA. This sample's clone table lists fewer than 350,000 distinct CDR3 sequences. Sequencing was performed on blood. The source of these receptors is a human donor with ulcerative colitis or Crohn's disease, or a healthy co-twin of an affected twin (not recorded which).

The rearrangement uses TRBV19 and TRBJ2-2; TCRdb selects TRBD2, and the lack of DNA leaves this call unchecked. CDR3 length equals 14 residues. Germline V gene sequence: CDR1 LNHDA, CDR2 SQIVND (reference sequence). The CDR3 here is CASNSGRGIGELFF. The variable domain in full, completed from reference TRBV19 and TRBJ2-2, reads DGGITQSPKYLFRKEGQNVTLSCEQNLNHDAMYWYRQDPGQGLRLIYYSQIVNDFQKGDIAEGYSVSREKKESFPLTVTSAQKNPTAFYLCASNSGRGIGELFFGEGSRLTVL.

The rearrangement links TRBV7-9 to TRBJ2-5; TCRdb gives TRBD1 as the D gene, but with no DNA this cannot be confirmed. The germline V gene encodes CDR1 SEHNR and CDR2 FQNEAQ (reference sequence). CDR3 size: 16 residues. CDR3 protein: CASSSDREGTMKTQYF.

The chain links TRBV18 to TRBJ1-2. CDR1 is KGHSH and CDR2 is LQKENI in the germline V gene. This CDR3 spans 13 amino acids. CDR3 residues: CASSAAQSYGYTF.

This chain connects TRBV20-1 to TRBJ2-3; TCRdb reports TRBD2, a call that lacks DNA to check it against. The CDR3 spans 14 residues. In germline, CDR1 is DFQATT, CDR2 SNEGSKA (reference sequence). The CDR3 reads CSAAAGGNTDTQYF.

J is TRBJ1-4 and V is TRBV29-1. Per germline, CDR1 SQVTM and CDR2 ANQGSEA. The CDR3 loop spans 13 amino acids. CDR3 loop: CSVPQGGDEKLFF.

This chain joins TRBV14 and TRBJ2-5; TCRdb picks TRBD1, but there is no DNA to check that call. The germline V gene has CDR1 SGHDN and CDR2 FVKESK. The CDR3 runs to 13 residues. The CDR3 protein is CASSLRGRETQYF.

The rearrangement joins TRBV5-1 to TRBJ1-1; the TCRdb call, TRBD1, lacks DNA for checking. CDR3 length: 14 amino acids. Germline V gene sequence: CDR1 SGHRS, CDR2 YFSETQ. The CDR3 protein is CASSQGRENTEAFF. The full variable domain, with the rest looked up from reference TRBV5-1 and TRBJ1-1, is KAGVTQTPRYLIKTRGQQVTLSCSPISGHRSVSWYQQTPGQGLQFLFEYFSETQRNKGNFPGRFSGRQFSNSRSEMNVSTLELGDSALYLCASSQGRENTEAFFGQGTRLTVV.

The rearrangement links TRBV12-3 or TRBV12-4 to TRBJ1-1; the TRBD1 assignment by TCRdb is unverifiable without DNA. The CDR3 is made up of 14 amino acids. CDR3 region: CASKFIPGQGEAFF.

V and J are TRBV20-1 and TRBJ2-3. The CDR3 runs 12 residues. Germline V gene sequence: CDR1 DFQATT, CDR2 SNEGSKA (reference sequence). The CDR3 sequence is CSASSRFNTQYF.

Here the CDR3 reads CSANDGVSGELFF. This chain joins TRBV20-1 and TRBJ2-2. The germline V gene has CDR1 DFQATT and CDR2 SNEGSKA (reference sequence). This CDR3 region has 13 residues.

The chain employs TRBV25-1 and TRBJ1-1. The CDR3 is made up of 14 amino acids. Germline loops: CDR1 MGHDK, CDR2 SYGVNS. This chain's CDR3 is CASSAGVENPEAFF.

V gene TRBV19 combines with J gene TRBJ1-5; TCRdb's D call of TRBD1 is untestable without DNA. Germline V gives CDR1 LNHDA, CDR2 SQIVND (reference sequence). The CDR3 length is 14 residues. CDR3: CASSKRDRNQPQHF.

CDR3 loop: CASSPQVRKNIQYF. This chain connects TRBV28 to TRBJ2-4; TCRdb returns TRBD2, unconfirmable since there is no DNA. The CDR3 loop spans 14 amino acids. Germline V gene data show CDR1 as MDHEN and CDR2 as SYDVKM.

The J gene is TRBJ2-2, the V gene TRBV7-6; with no DNA, the TCRdb D assignment of TRBD1 cannot be verified. The germline V gene has CDR1 SGHVS and CDR2 FNYEAQ. The CDR3 consists of 15 residues. Here the CDR3 reads CASRDKRGFTGELFF.

V is TRBV6-1 and J is TRBJ2-1; there is no DNA to check the TCRdb D call of TRBD1. The germline V gene encodes CDR1 MNHNS and CDR2 SASEGT. This CDR3 has 12 amino acids. CDR3 sequence: CASRREYNEQFF.

This chain links TRBV11-2 with TRBJ1-4; the TCRdb D gene call, TRBD1, has no DNA to confirm it. Germline V lookup: CDR1 SGHAT, CDR2 FQNNGV. CDR3 length: 14 amino acids. CDR3 sequence: CASSFAGELEKLFF.

The chain links TRBV20-1 to TRBJ2-7. The CDR3 consists of 11 residues. The germline gives CDR1 DFQATT, CDR2 SNEGSKA (reference sequence). The CDR3 region is CSLTSSYEQYF.

This chain joins TRBV7-8 and TRBJ2-2; lacking DNA, the TRBD2 call made by TCRdb goes unchecked. This CDR3 contains 16 residues. The germline V gene has CDR1 SGHVS and CDR2 FQNEAQ. The CDR3 is CASSFSGYGGGGELFF.

The chain uses TRBV7-8 and TRBJ2-3; TCRdb outputs TRBD2, but without DNA this stays unchecked. CDR1 and CDR2 from the germline V gene are SGHVS and FQNEAQ. CDR3 length: 15 residues. CDR3 protein: CASSPLAGEADTQYF. Variable domain in full (rest from reference TRBV7-8 and TRBJ2-3): GAGVSQSPRYKVAKRGQDVALRCDPISGHVSLFWYQQALGQGPEFLTYFQNEAQLDKSGLPSDRFFAERPEGSVSTLKIQRTQQEDSAVYLCASSPLAGEADTQYFGPGTRLTVL.

The rearrangement links TRBV6-5 to TRBJ2-4; the TCRdb D gene call, TRBD1, has no DNA to confirm it. The CDR3 is 16 residues long. In germline, CDR1 is MNHEY, CDR2 SVGAGI. CDR3 residues: CASSYRSGVKKNIQYF.

The genes are TRBV9 and TRBJ1-1. Germline V CDR1 and CDR2: SGDLS, YYNGEE. There are 15 residues in the CDR3. This CDR3 reads CASSANPLGGAEAFF.

The chain carries TRBV3-1 and TRBJ2-2. Germline values: CDR1 LGHDT, CDR2 YNNKEL (reference sequence). This CDR3 region has 12 residues. CDR3 sequence: CASSQRSGELFF.